One TCR beta chain is described in this entry. What this receptor recognizes is not known. Base quality data are lacking; no much larger clone is found one base away. There are 15 amino acids in the CDR3, from cysteine to phenylalanine inclusive. CDR3 DNA only is kept here, 45 bases in frame from base 1. Trimming removed 4 bases from V and 4 bases from J; the gene matches leave 8 bases unexplained. The germline V gene supplies CDR1 SGHRS and CDR2 YFSETQ. TCR CDR3 regions were amplified from genomic DNA by multiplex PCR using the deep immunoSEQ assay. For each cell subset, the extracted genomic DNA was distributed evenly across all wells of several immunoSEQ 96-well plates, and each plate served as one replicate. For sorted subsets, approximately 200 ng of genomic DNA, equivalent to 25,000 to 35,000 T cell genomes, went into each replicate PCR. Purified libraries were measured with a Qubit 3.0 fluorometer, size-checked on a Bioanalyzer 2100, and measured again with the KAPA Library Quantification kit. Every immunoSEQ 96-well plate was sequenced on a dedicated single-read 150-cycle Illumina NextSeq 550 flow cell. In the original analysis: The immunoSEQ output contained only junctional sequences without quality scores, so filtering could not match that applied to full-length reads. To assign V/J genes and CDR3, sequences were annotated using PyIR, a Python wrapper for IgBLAST v1.9, with IMGT germline references. Reads with weak V/J assignments (E-value above 1e-6), missing CDR3, stop codons, out-of-frame junctions, or ambiguous translated residues were removed. V3J clonotypes were defined as sequences sharing the same inferred V gene, J gene, and CDR3 amino acid sequence. Percentage overlap between repertoires was computed as shared unique clonotypes divided by the size of the smaller repertoire. Richness of each repertoire was evaluated using RTK rarefaction, the Chao1 estimator, and Recon v2.1 estimates of unobserved clonotypes. Generation probabilities were computed with OLGA for all TCRbeta clonotypes obtained by the gDNA method from several donors. TCRdb's version of the immuneACCESS table is confined to in-frame rearrangements and falls short of the full clone set. An unresolved V gene accounts for under half of the shortfall where checked; the remainder is of unknown origin. Clonal size and the V and J genes are those of that table, whereas D and trimming came from the DNA. This sample has roughly 2.6 million clones in its table, and 90% to 95% of those were observed once. The leading ten clones occupy 0.13% to 0.15% of the sample.

The donors were healthy, HIV-negative adults with no recently reported acute infections or vaccinations. All donors were Caucasian adults living in Nashville, Tennessee, USA. CD4+ T cells were enriched by magnetic negative selection; naive cells were then positively selected on CD45RA, and the negative fraction formed the memory subset. Blood was obtained by leukapheresis, after which PBMCs were separated by Ficoll-Histopaque density gradient centrifugation and cryopreserved in liquid nitrogen vapor phase. Analytical flow cytometry was used to check the purity and quantity of each magnetically sorted T cell population. Each sorted fraction had its genomic DNA isolated and then quantified by UV absorbance on a Nanodrop 2000c. These data belong to a study of shared clonotypes between healthy human individuals (dated by TCRdb to the early 2020s). For context, the study as a whole: The cohort included a few men and a couple of women between 18 and 49 years of age. For each donor, CD4 naive and CD4 memory were each given three plates, CD8 naive was given two plates, and CD8 memory was given one plate. Leukapheresis yielded between about 0.8 and 9.5 billion PBMCs per donor. Libraries were prepared and TCR repertoires were sequenced by different laboratories using diverse techniques, in order to increase sequencing depth and limit assay-specific biases. The study deeply sequenced blood TCR repertoires of roughly five healthy adults to estimate repertoire size and the extent of clonotype sharing between individuals. The paper's findings and limits, for the study overall: Naive subsets generally had larger estimated clonotype richness than memory subsets did. Because the study included a small number of donors, the genetic and exposure-history diversity represented was limited. Across four donors, approximately 5% of naive CD4, 3% to 3.5% of naive CD8, 2% to 2.5% of memory CD4, and under 0.45% of memory CD8 clonotypes were shared. Rarefaction of sorted-subset datasets indicated incomplete sequencing despite the large sequencing depth. Clonotypes shared by all four sorted-subset donors showed higher generation probabilities than non-shared clonotypes. Sampling was restricted to blood, and TCR repertoires in tissue are likely to differ from TCR repertoires in blood. Based on pairwise subsampling, the degree of clonotype sharing among donors was expected to be affected by sequencing depth.

This sequence uses TRBV5-1 and TRBJ2-5; 9 central nucleotides agree with TRBD1. The origin of this receptor is a man younger than 30 in good health. The source material was naive CD4+ T cells sorted from blood. The cell subset or site tag for this specimen amounts to: CD45RA+ positively selected. The CDR3 sequence is CASSTTGGAGETQYF. The nucleotides are TGCGCCAGCAGCACCACAGGGGGCGCGGGAGAGACCCAGTACTTC.